The present T cell receptor beta chain was sequenced within a study of cytomegalovirus exposure and HLA in healthy donors. Study-level information: Counted in an early data release were 65 million to 100 million unique TCRs from HLA-typed donors.

V lost 1 base and J lost 5, with 7 bases in between. CDR1 is SGDLS and CDR2 is YYNGEE in the germline V gene. The CDR3 totals 13 residues. The PCR made use of 60 Vbeta and 13 Jbeta primers. The data were produced by immunoSEQ multiplex PCR, yet TCRdb's version contains in-frame clones alone and is incomplete. Among 150,000 or so clones listed, about 80% were seen once. The chain carries TRBV9 and TRBJ2-1; D gene unclear. Material: PBMCs. The origin of this receptor is a man aged 40-49 years in good health and CMV-seropositive. The CDR3 is CASSVWSDNEQFF. As DNA, the CDR3 is TGTGCCAGCAGCGTATGGAGCGACAATGAGCAGTTCTTC.